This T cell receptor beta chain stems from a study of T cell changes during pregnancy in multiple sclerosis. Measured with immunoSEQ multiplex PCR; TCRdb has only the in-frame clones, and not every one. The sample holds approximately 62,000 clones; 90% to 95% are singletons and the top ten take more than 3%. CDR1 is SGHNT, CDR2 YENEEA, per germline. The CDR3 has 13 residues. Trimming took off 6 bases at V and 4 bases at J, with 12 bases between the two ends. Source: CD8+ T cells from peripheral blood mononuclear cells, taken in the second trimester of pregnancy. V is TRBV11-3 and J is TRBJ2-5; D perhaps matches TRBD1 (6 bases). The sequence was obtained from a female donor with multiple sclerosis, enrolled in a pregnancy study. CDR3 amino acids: CASSYRAGETQYF. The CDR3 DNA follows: TGTGCCAGCAGTTACAGGGCGGGAGAGACCCAGTACTTC.